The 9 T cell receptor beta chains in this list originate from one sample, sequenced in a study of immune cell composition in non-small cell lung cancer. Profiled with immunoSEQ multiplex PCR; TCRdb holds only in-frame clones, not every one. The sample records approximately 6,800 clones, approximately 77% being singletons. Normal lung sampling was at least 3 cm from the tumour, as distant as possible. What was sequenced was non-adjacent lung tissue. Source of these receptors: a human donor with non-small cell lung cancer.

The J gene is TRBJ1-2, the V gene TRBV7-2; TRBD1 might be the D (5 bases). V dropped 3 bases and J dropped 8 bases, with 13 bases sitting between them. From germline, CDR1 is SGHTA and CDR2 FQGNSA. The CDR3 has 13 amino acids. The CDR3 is CASSFDGAGGYTF. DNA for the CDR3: TGTGCCAGCAGCTTCGATGGGGCAGGGGGCTACACCTTC.

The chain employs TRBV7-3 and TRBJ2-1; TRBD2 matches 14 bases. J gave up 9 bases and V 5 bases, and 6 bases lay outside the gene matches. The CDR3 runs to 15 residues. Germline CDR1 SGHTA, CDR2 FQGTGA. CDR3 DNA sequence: TGTGCCAGCAGCCCCGGGACTAGCGGGAGTGGTGAGCAGTTCTTC. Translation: CASSPGTSGSGEQFF. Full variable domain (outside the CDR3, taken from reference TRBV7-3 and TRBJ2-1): GAGVSQTPSNKVTEKGKYVELRCDPISGHTALYWYRQSLGQGPEFLIYFQGTGAADDSGLPNDRFFAVRPEGSVSTLKIQRTERGDSAVYLCASSPGTSGSGEQFFGPGTRLTVL.

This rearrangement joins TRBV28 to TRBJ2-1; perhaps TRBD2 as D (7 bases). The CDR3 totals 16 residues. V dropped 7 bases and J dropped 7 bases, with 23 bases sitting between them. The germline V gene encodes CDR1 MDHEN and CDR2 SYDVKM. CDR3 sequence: CASTTNVGGALNEQFF. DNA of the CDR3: TGTGCCAGCACTACAAACGTTGGGGGGGCGCTTAATGAGCAGTTCTTC.

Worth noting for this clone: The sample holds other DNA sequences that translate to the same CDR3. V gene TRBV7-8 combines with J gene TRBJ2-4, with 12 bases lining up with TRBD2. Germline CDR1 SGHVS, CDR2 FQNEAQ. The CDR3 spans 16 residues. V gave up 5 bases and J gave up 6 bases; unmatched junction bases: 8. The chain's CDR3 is CASSPRLAGEGNIQYF. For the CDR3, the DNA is TGTGCCAGCAGCCCTAGACTAGCGGGAGAAGGAAACATTCAGTACTTC.

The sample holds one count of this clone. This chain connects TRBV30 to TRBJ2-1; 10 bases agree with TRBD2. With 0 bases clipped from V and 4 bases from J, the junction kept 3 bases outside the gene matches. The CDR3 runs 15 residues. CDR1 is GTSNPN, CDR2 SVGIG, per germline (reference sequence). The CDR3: CAWSVAGGLYNEQFF. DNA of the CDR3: TGTGCCTGGAGTGTAGCGGGGGGGCTGTACAATGAGCAGTTCTTC. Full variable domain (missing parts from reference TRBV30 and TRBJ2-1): SQTIHQWPATLVQPVGSPLSLECTVEGTSNPNLYWYRQAAGRGLQLLFYSVGIGQISSEVPQNLSASRPQDRQFILSSKKLLLSDSGFYLCAWSVAGGLYNEQFFGPGTRLTVL.

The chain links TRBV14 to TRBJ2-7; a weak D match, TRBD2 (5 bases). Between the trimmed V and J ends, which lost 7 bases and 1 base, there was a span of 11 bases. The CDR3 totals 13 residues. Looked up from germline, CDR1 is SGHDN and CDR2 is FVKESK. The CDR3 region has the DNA TGTGCCAGCAACCGACCGGGATCCTACGAGCAGTACTTC. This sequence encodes CASNRPGSYEQYF. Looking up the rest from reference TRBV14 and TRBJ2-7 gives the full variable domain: EAGVTQFPSHSVIEKGQTVTLRCDPISGHDNLYWYRRVMGKEIKFLLHFVKESKQDESGMPNNRFLAERTGGTYSTLKVQPAELEDSGVYFCASNRPGSYEQYFGPGTRLTVT.

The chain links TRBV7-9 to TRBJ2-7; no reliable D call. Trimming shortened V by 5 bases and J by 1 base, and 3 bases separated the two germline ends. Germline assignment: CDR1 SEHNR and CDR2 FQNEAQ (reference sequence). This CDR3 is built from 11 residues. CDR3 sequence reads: CASSLSYEQYF. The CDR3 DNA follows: TGTGCCAGCAGCCTTTCCTACGAGCAGTACTTC.

The CDR3 DNA is TGTGCCAGCAGTTTACAGAGCACAGATACGCAGTATTTT. Translated, it gives CASSLQSTDTQYF. This chain joins TRBV27 and TRBJ2-3; D remains ambiguous. Germline assignment: CDR1 MNHEY and CDR2 SMNVEV (reference sequence). V dropped 2 bases and J dropped 0 bases, with 3 bases sitting between them. This CDR3 is built from 13 residues.

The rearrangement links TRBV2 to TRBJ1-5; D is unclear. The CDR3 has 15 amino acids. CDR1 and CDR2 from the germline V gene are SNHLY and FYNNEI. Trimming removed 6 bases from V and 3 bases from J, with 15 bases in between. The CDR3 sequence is CASRLEAVFNQPQHF. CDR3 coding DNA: TGTGCCAGCAGGCTGGAGGCGGTTTTCAATCAGCCCCAGCATTTT.